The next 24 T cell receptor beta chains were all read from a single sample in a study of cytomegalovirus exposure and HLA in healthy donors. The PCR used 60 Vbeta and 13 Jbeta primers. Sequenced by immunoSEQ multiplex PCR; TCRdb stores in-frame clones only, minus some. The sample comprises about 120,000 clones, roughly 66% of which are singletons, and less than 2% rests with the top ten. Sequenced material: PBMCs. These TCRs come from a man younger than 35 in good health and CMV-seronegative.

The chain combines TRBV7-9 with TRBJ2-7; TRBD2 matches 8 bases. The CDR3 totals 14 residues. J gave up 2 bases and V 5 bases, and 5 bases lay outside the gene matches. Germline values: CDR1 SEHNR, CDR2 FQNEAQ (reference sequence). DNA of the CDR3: TGTGCCAGCAGCGCCAGCGGGAGTCCCTACGAGCAGTACTTC. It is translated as CASSASGSPYEQYF.

The CDR3 bases are TGTGCCAGCAGTCCCTTAGCGGATCTCGGTGGCTACACCTTC. Its protein is CASSPLADLGGYTF. The chain combines TRBV27 with TRBJ1-2; no clear D gene. With 5 bases removed from V and 7 bases from J, the gap between germline ends came to 17 bases. The germline V gene has CDR1 MNHEY and CDR2 SMNVEV (reference sequence). This CDR3 spans 14 amino acids.

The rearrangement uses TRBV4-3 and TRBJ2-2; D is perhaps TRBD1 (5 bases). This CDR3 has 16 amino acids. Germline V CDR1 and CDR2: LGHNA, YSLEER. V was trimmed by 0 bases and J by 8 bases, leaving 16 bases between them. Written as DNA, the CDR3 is TGCGCCAGCAGCCAAGATAGGGGAAACCTTAGGGGGGAGCTGTTTTTT. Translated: CASSQDRGNLRGELFF.

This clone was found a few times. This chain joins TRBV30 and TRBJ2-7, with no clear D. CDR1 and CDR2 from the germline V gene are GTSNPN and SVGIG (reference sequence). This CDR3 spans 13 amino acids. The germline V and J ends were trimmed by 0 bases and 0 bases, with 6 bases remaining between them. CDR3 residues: CAWSVRNSYEQYF. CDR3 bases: TGTGCCTGGAGTGTCAGGAACTCCTACGAGCAGTACTTC.

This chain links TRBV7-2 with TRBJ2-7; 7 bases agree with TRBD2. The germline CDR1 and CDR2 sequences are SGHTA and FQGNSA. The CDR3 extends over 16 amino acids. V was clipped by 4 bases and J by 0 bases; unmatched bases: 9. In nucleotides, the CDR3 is TGTGCCAGCAGCTCATTTGGGGGGGGGATCTCCTACGAGCAGTACTTC. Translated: CASSSFGGGISYEQYF.

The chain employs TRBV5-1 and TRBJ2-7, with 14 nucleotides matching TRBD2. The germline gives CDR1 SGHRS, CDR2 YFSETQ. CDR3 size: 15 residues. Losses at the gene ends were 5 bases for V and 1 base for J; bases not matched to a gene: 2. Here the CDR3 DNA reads TGCGCCAGCAGAGGACTAGCGGGAGGTTCCTACGAGCAGTACTTC. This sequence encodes CASRGLAGGSYEQYF.

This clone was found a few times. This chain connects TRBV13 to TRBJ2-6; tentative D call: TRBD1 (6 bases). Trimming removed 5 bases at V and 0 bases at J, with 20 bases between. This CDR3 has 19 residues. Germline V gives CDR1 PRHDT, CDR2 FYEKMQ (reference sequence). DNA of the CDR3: TGTGCCAGCAGCCCGGCACGTAAAGAACAGGGCTCTGGGGCCAACGTCCTGACTTTC. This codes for CASSPARKEQGSGANVLTF. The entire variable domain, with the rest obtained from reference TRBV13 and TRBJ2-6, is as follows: AAGVIQSPRHLIKEKRETATLKCYPIPRHDTVYWYQQGPGQDPQFLISFYEKMQSDKGSIPDRFSAQQFSDYHSELNMSSLELGDSALYFCASSPARKEQGSGANVLTFGAGSRLTVL.

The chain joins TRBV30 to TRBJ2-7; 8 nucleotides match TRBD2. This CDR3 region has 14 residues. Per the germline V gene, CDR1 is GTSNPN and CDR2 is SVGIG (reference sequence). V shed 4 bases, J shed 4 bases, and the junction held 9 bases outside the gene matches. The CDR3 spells CAWTPPGGAYEQYF. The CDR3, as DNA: TGTGCCTGGACCCCCCCCGGGGGGGCGTACGAGCAGTACTTC.

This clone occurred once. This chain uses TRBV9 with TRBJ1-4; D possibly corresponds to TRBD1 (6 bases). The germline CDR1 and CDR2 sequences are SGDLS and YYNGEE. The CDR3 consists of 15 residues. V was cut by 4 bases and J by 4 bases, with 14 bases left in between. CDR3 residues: CASSQYGQRNEKLFF. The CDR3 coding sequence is TGTGCCAGCAGCCAATACGGACAGCGTAATGAAAAACTGTTTTTT.

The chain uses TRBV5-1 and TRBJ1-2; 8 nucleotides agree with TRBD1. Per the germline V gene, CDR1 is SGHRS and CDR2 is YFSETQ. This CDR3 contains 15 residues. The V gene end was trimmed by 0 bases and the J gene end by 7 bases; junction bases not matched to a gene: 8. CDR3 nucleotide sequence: TGCGCCAGCAGCTTGGAGGCAGGGGGCGAGTCTGGCTACACCTTC. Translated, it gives CASSLEAGGESGYTF.

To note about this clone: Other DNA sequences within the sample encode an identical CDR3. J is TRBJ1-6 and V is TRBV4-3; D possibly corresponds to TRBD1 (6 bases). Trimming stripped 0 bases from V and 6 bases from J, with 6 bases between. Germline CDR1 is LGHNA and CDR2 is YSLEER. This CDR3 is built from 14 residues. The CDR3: CASSQEQGNSPLHF. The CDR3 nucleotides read TGCGCCAGCAGCCAAGAACAGGGTAATTCACCCCTCCACTTT.

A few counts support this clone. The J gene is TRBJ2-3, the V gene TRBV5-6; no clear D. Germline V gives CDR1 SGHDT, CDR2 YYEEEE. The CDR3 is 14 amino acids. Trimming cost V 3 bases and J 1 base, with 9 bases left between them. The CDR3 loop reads CASSYPRGTDTQYF. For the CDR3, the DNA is TGTGCCAGCAGCTACCCCCGGGGCACAGATACGCAGTATTTT.

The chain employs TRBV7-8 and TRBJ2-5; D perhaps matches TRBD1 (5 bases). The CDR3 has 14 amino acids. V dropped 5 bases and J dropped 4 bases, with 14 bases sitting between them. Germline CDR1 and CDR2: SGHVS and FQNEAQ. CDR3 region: CASSPDRLGETQYF. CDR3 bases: TGTGCCAGCAGCCCCGACAGATTGGGAGAGACCCAGTACTTC.

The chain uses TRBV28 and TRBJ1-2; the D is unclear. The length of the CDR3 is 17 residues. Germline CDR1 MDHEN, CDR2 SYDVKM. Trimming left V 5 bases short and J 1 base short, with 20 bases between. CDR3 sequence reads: CASSPERAQEVNYGYTF. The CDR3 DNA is TGTGCCAGCAGTCCTGAACGCGCCCAGGAAGTTAACTATGGCTACACCTTC.

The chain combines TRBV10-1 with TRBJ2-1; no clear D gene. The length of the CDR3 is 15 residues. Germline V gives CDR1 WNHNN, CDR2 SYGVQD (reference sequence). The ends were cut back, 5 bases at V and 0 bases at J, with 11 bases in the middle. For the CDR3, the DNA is TGCGCCAGCAGTTCTGTGCCCAGCTCCTACAATGAGCAGTTCTTC. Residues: CASSSVPSSYNEQFF.

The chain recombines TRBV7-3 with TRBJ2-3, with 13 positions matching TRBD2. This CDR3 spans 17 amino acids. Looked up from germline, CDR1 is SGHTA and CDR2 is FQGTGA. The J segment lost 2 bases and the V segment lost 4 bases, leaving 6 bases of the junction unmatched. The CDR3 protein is CASSSPTSGGFTDTQYF. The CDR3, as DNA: TGTGCCAGCAGCTCCCCGACTAGCGGGGGGTTCACAGATACGCAGTATTTT.

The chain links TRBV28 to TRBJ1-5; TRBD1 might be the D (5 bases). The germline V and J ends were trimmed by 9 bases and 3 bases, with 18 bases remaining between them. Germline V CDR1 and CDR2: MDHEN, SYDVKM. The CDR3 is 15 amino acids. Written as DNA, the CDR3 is TGTGCCAGTACGGGAGGGGATACCTACAATCAGCCCCAGCATTTT. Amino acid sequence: CASTGGDTYNQPQHF.

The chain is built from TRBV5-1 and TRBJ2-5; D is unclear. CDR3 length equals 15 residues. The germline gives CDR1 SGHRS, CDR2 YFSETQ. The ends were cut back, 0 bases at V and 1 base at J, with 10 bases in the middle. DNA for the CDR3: TGCGCCAGCAGCTTGGGGGTTCAGGTCCAAGAGACCCAGTACTTC. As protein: CASSLGVQVQETQYF.

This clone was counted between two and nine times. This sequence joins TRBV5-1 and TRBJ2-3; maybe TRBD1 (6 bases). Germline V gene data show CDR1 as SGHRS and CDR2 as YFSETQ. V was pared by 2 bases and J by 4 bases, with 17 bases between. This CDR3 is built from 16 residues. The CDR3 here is CASSLGTQGSADTQYF. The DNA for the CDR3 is TGCGCCAGCAGCTTAGGGACACAGGGTTCCGCAGATACGCAGTATTTT.

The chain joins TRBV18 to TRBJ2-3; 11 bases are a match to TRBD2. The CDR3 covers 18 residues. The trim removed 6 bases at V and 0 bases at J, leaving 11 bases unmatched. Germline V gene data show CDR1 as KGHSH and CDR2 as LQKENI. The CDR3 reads CASSPTVGLAGSTDTQYF. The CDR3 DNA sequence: TGTGCCAGCTCCCCTACAGTCGGACTAGCGGGTAGCACAGATACGCAGTATTTT.

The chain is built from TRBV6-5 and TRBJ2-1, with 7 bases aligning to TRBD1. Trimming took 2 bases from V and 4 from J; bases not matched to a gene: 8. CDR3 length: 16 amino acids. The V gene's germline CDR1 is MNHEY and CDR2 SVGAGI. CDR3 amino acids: CASSYMTGWGYNEQFF. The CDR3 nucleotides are TGTGCCAGCAGTTACATGACAGGGTGGGGGTACAATGAGCAGTTCTTC.

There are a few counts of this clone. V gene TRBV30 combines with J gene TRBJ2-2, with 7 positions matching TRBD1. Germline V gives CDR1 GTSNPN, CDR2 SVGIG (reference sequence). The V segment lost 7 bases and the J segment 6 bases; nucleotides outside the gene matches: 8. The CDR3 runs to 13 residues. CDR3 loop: CASSYTGAGELFF. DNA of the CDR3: TGTGCCTCATCCTACACAGGGGCCGGGGAGCTGTTTTTT.

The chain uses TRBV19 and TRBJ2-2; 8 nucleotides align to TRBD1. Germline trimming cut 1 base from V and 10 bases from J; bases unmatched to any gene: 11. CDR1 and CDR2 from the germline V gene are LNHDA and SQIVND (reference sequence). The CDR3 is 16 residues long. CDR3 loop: CASSIVRGQGSPELFF. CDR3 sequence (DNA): TGTGCCAGTAGTATAGTCCGAGGACAGGGTAGCCCGGAGCTGTTTTTT.

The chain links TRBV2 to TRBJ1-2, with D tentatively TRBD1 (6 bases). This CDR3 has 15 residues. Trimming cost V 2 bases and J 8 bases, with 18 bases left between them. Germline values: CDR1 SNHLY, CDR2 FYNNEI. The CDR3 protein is CASSEISVRGYGYTF. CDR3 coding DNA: TGTGCCAGCAGTGAAATTTCGGTCAGGGGATACGGCTACACCTTC.